One sample yielded the 9 T cell receptor beta chains listed below, sequenced in a study of response to subunit inactivated influenza vaccine. TCRdb used MiXCR to reprocess the RT-PCR reads, holding one entry per CDR3 protein. The table records roughly 290,000 distinct CDR3 sequences, roughly a fifth of them present only once. Sequenced material: PBMCs from blood, taken about 20 months after vaccination. The source is a man between 50 and 69 years old who received an inactivated influenza vaccine.

This clonotype was picked up many times. The chain couples TRBV29-1 to TRBJ2-3; D remains ambiguous. The CDR3 length is 15 residues. Trimming took off 0 bases at V and 0 bases at J, with 10 bases between the two ends. CDR1 SQVTM and CDR2 ANQGSEA come from the germline V gene. CDR3 sequence: CSVEDGQTSTDTQYF. In DNA form, the CDR3 reads TGCAGCGTTGAAGATGGGCAGACTAGCACAGATACGCAGTATTTT.

This chain connects TRBV27 to TRBJ2-7; D perhaps matches TRBD1 (5 bases). The CDR3 loop spans 13 amino acids. Trimming stripped 10 bases from V and 5 bases from J, with 18 bases between. From germline, CDR1 is MNHEY and CDR2 SMNVEV (reference sequence). CDR3 residues: CATSWGLDNEQYF. The CDR3 nucleotides are TGTGCCACCTCCTGGGGCTTGGACAACGAGCAGTACTTC.

The J gene is TRBJ1-5, the V gene TRBV29-1; D possibly corresponds to TRBD1 (6 bases). CDR1 and CDR2 from the germline V gene are SQVTM and ANQGSEA. Trimming took 4 bases from V and 5 from J, leaving 15 bases between them. The CDR3 covers 14 residues. CDR3 sequence (DNA): TGCAGCGTTGGGGGGCAGGGGATGGATCAGCCCCAGCATTTT. The encoded protein is CSVGGQGMDQPQHF.

This clonotype has only a few counts. The chain carries TRBV23-1 and TRBJ1-2; a possible D gene is TRBD1 (6 bases). TRBV23-1 is an ORF; its function is uncertain. This CDR3 is 9 amino acids long. Trimming shortened V by 8 bases and J by 8 bases, and 6 bases separated the two germline ends. CDR3 nucleotide sequence: TGCGCCAGCGGGGGCGGCTACACCTTC. It yields the protein CASGGGYTF.

This chain joins TRBV29-1 and TRBJ2-5, with a weak D call TRBD2 (5 bases). CDR1 and CDR2 (germline): SQVTM, ANQGSEA. CDR3 length equals 12 residues. V gave up 6 bases and J gave up 7 bases, with 15 bases separating them. CDR3 protein: CSVLLGRGTQYF. The CDR3 DNA reads TGCAGCGTGTTACTAGGCCGGGGGACCCAGTACTTC.

The J gene is TRBJ2-5, the V gene TRBV10-3, with TRBD2 as a possible D gene (6 bases). Germline V CDR1 and CDR2: ENHRY, SYGVKD. There are 17 residues in the CDR3. Trimming cost V 0 bases and J 1 base, with 15 bases left between them. The CDR3 is CAISESKGGATQETQYF. CDR3 bases: TGTGCCATCAGTGAGTCGAAAGGCGGGGCCACCCAAGAGACCCAGTACTTC.

This clonotype was found a few times. The conserved final phenylalanine or tryptophan is absent from the CDR3, which likely points to a read error. The chain uses TRBV28 and TRBJ1-1; no definite D call. This CDR3 contains 12 residues. Trimming removed 3 bases at V and 11 bases at J, with 13 bases between. From germline, CDR1 is MDHEN and CDR2 SYDVKM. This chain's CDR3 is CASSLRVSRAFS. CDR3 sequence (DNA): TGTGCCAGCAGTTTGAGGGTATCCAGGGCTTTCTCT.

The gene calls are TRBV7-9 and TRBJ2-7, with unresolved D. CDR1 and CDR2 from the germline V gene are SEHNR and FQNEAQ (reference sequence). The CDR3 is made up of 13 amino acids. The V end was cut by 5 bases, the J end by 0 bases, with 8 bases between. CDR3 DNA: TGTGCCAGCAGCACCCTCCACTCCTACGAGCAGTACTTC. It specifies CASSTLHSYEQYF.

In this sample, this clonotype turned up many times. The rearrangement joins TRBV2 to TRBJ1-5; 7 bases agree with TRBD1. The CDR3 runs 14 residues. Trimming cost V 5 bases and J 3 bases; bases outside gene matches: 4. Germline CDR1 SNHLY, CDR2 FYNNEI. The chain's CDR3 is CASSHRGDNQPQHF. The CDR3 region has the DNA TGTGCCAGCAGTCACAGGGGCGACAATCAGCCCCAGCATTTT.